A selection of T cell receptor beta chains follows, all from one sample in a study of OX40 agonist ivuxolimab in advanced cancers. Data came from immunoSEQ multiplex PCR; TCRdb stores just in-frame clones and leaves some out. Here the sample spans about 68,000 clones, around 86% being singletons. The sample was CD4+ or CD8+ T cells sorted from blood, taken in a trial of the OX40 agonist ivuxolimab. Receptors originate from an adult with an advanced solid tumor such as melanoma, head and neck, liver or kidney cancer. Both conserved end residues are part of each CDR3. The order of the fields is clone size, J gene, D gene, CDR3 length, V gene, CDR3 DNA, CDR3 protein. The D gene is left open where the match is weak. Size is omitted from some rows. Given values are once, few, many or a class for expanded clones.

. TRBJ1-2 . 12 TRBV19 TGTGCCAGTAGTATGACAGCTTATGGCTACACCTTC CASSMTAYGYTF
few TRBJ2-7 TRBD2 14 TRBV6-1 TGTGCCAGCAAAACTAGCGGGAGCGCCCACGAGCAGTACTTC CASKTSGSAHEQYF
. TRBJ1-5 TRBD1 16 TRBV4-1 TGCGCCAGCAGCCAAAGGACAGGAGACGGGAACCAGCCCCAGCATTTT CASSQRTGDGNQPQHF
. TRBJ2-1 . 13 TRBV2 TGTGCCAGCAGTTCCGGGACAACCAATGAGCAGTTCTTC CASSSGTTNEQFF
. TRBJ1-1 . 15 TRBV18 TGTGCCAGCTCACCAAAGGTTTCGGTGAACACTGAAGCTTTCTTT CASSPKVSVNTEAFF
. TRBJ1-2 TRBD1 13 TRBV6-1 TGTGCCAGCAGTGAGGGACAGCGATATGGCTACACCTTC CASSEGQRYGYTF
. TRBJ2-3 TRBD2 16 TRBV5-1 TGCGCCAGCAGCCTTACCCCGGGGGGAGGAGCAGATACGCAGTATTTT CASSLTPGGGADTQYF
. TRBJ2-1 . 14 TRBV5-1 TGCGCCAGCAGCTTAGGGGGAGGATACAATGAGCAGTTCTTC CASSLGGGYNEQFF
few TRBJ1-5 . 13 TRBV6-1 TGTGCCAGCAGTCCTTATAGCAATCAGCCCCAGCATTTT CASSPYSNQPQHF
. TRBJ2-1 . 13 TRBV29-1 TGCAGCGTTGCCGTGTACGATTTCAATGAGCAGTTCTTC CSVAVYDFNEQFF
. TRBJ2-3 TRBD2 17 TRBV29-1 TGCAGCGGCGCCGGGACTAGCGGGGGCATTAGCACAGATACGCAGTATTTT CSGAGTSGGISTDTQYF
. TRBJ2-1 TRBD2 15 TRBV11-3 TGTGCCAGCAAGTTCCCTCCGGGGGGGCGTTATGAGCAGTTCTTC CASKFPPGGRYEQFF
. TRBJ2-1 . 12 TRBV7-2 TGTGCCAGCAGCTTAGACGCTATGAGGCAGTTCTTC CASSLDAMRQFF
few TRBJ1-2 TRBD1 16 TRBV7-6 TGTGCCAGCAGCTTCGGACAGGGTAGTTTTGAGAGTGGCTACACCTTC CASSFGQGSFESGYTF
. TRBJ2-7 . 13 TRBV28 TGTGCCAGCAACAGAGGACAGACCTACGAGCAGTACTTC CASNRGQTYEQYF
. TRBJ1-2 . 12 TRBV11-2 TGTGCCAGCAGCTTAGACAGGGCGGGCTACACCTTC CASSLDRAGYTF
. TRBJ1-2 TRBD1 14 TRBV5-6 TGTGCCAGCAGTTTCGGGGGACAGGGGAACTTCTACACCTTC CASSFGGQGNFYTF
. TRBJ2-1 . 16 TRBV15 TGTGCCACCAGCAGAGATGGTATCAGCTCCTACAATGAGCAGTTCTTC CATSRDGISSYNEQFF
. TRBJ2-2 . 16 TRBV27 TGTGCCAGCAGTCCAGGATGGGGCAGGGGCACCGGGGAGCTGTTTTTT CASSPGWGRGTGELFF
. TRBJ2-3 . 11 TRBV20-1 TGCAGTGTTGGGGAAGGAGATACGCAGTATTTT CSVGEGDTQYF
. TRBJ2-5 . 14 TRBV28 TGTGCCAGCAGTTTAGGGGGAGGGGGACAGACCCAGTACTTC CASSLGGGGQTQYF
. TRBJ1-6 TRBD1 14 TRBV30 TGTGCCTGGACAGGGGGGTCCTATAATTCACCCCTCCACTTT CAWTGGSYNSPLHF
. TRBJ2-5 TRBD1 13 TRBV7-6 TGTGCCAGCAGCGACCGACAGGGTGAGACCCAGTACTTC CASSDRQGETQYF
. TRBJ2-5 TRBD2 14 TRBV15 TGTGCCACCAGCAGAGAACGGGGGGGAGAGACCCAGTACTTC CATSRERGGETQYF
. TRBJ2-3 . 13 TRBV5-1 TGCGCCAGCAGCTTGTCCGGGACAGATACGCAGTATTTT CASSLSGTDTQYF
. TRBJ2-1 TRBD2 15 TRBV5-1 TGCGCCAGCAGCCCCGGGACTAGCGGGAGGAATGAGCAGTTCTTC CASSPGTSGRNEQFF
. TRBJ2-5 TRBD2 13 TRBV18 TGTGCCAGCTCACGGACTAGCGGGGACCATGAGTACTTC CASSRTSGDHEYF
. TRBJ1-2 TRBD1 14 TRBV28 TGTGCCAGCAGAGGGGGCAGATCTAACTATGGCTACACCTTC CASRGGRSNYGYTF
. TRBJ2-2 TRBD1 14 TRBV6-4 TGTGCCAGCAGCCTGGGACAGGAGGCCGGGGAGCTGTTTTTT CASSLGQEAGELFF
. TRBJ2-7 TRBD2 14 TRBV19 TGTGCCAGTAGTATTGCGGGGGGCGGCTACGAGCAGTACTTC CASSIAGGGYEQYF
. TRBJ1-5 . 15 TRBV7-2 TGTGCCAGCAGCTTCACAGGGAATAGCAATCAGCCCCAGCATTTT CASSFTGNSNQPQHF
. TRBJ1-4 . 16 TRBV4-2 TGTGCCAGCAGCCAAGCAGGGGTTGCGGCTAATGAAAAACTGTTTTTT CASSQAGVAANEKLFF
few TRBJ2-1 TRBD2 15 TRBV18 TGTGCCAGCTCACCACCGAGCGGGAGTAAGGATGAGCAGTTCTTC CASSPPSGSKDEQFF
. TRBJ1-4 . 15 TRBV18 TGTGCCAGCTCACCACGACCCTCGCGTAGTGAAAAACTGTTTTTT CASSPRPSRSEKLFF
once TRBJ2-2 . 15 TRBV9 TGTGCCAGCAGCGCCCCAAGGGGCCACACCGGGGAGCTGTTTTTT CASSAPRGHTGELFF
. TRBJ1-5 TRBD1 15 TRBV29-1 TGCAGCGTTGGGGACAGGGCGAAGGGCAATCAGCCCCAGCATTTT CSVGDRAKGNQPQHF
. TRBJ1-6 TRBD1 16 TRBV5-1 TGCGCCAGCAGCCCGCTGACAGGGGGCGGTAATTCACCCCTCCACTTT CASSPLTGGGNSPLHF
. TRBJ2-3 TRBD1 16 TRBV4-1 TGCGCCAGCAGCCCGCAACTGACAGGGGGCGTAGATACGCAGTATTTT CASSPQLTGGVDTQYF
. TRBJ2-5 TRBD2 16 TRBV7-8 TGTGCCAGCAGCAGTAGGGGACTAGCGGGAGAAGGGACCCAGTACTTC CASSSRGLAGEGTQYF
. TRBJ2-1 . 15 TRBV10-2 TGCGCCAGCAGTGAGTCGCAGAGCTCCTACAATGAGCAGTTCTTC CASSESQSSYNEQFF
. TRBJ1-4 . 16 TRBV7-9 TGTGCCAGCAGCAGACTTTCGGGTCCCCTTAGTGAAAAACTGTTTTTT CASSRLSGPLSEKLFF
. TRBJ1-2 TRBD1 14 TRBV28 TGTGCCAGCAGTAGAGGACAGGGTAAATATGGCTACACCTTC CASSRGQGKYGYTF
. TRBJ1-2 . 14 TRBV30 TGTGCCTGGAGGACAAGGGCAGGGTCCTATGGCTACACCTTC CAWRTRAGSYGYTF
. TRBJ2-7 . 17 TRBV7-9 TGTGCCAGCAGCCCTTCCCCGCGGCTAGTCCCCTACTACGAGCAGTACTTC CASSPSPRLVPYYEQYF
. TRBJ2-3 . 11 TRBV9 TGTGCCAGCAGTGAGAAGGATACGCAGTATTTT CASSEKDTQYF
. TRBJ1-2 . 16 TRBV6-1 TGTGCCAGCAGTGCCAACACCATTGCGACAGGACAAGGCTACACCTTC CASSANTIATGQGYTF
. TRBJ2-7 . 13 TRBV15 TGTGCCACCAGCAGAGATTATTCGGACTACCAGTACTTC CATSRDYSDYQYF
. TRBJ2-7 TRBD2 15 TRBV18 TGTGCCAGCTCACTTGGACTAGCGGGAGATCGCGAGCAGTACTTC CASSLGLAGDREQYF
. TRBJ2-5 . 13 TRBV7-9 TGTGCCAGCAGCTTAGGGTTTGACGAGACCCAGTACTTC CASSLGFDETQYF
. TRBJ2-2 . 16 TRBV11-3 TGTGCCAGCAGCTTCCGGGACTCTACCAACACCGGGGAGCTGTTTTTT CASSFRDSTNTGELFF
. TRBJ1-4 . 15 TRBV28 TGTGCCAGCAGCAGCGGTGGAGCAACTAATGAAAAACTGTTTTTT CASSSGGATNEKLFF
. TRBJ2-1 . 15 TRBV10-3 TGTGCCATCAGCTCCCAGGGGGGCATCTACAATGAGCAGTTCTTC CAISSQGGIYNEQFF
. TRBJ1-5 TRBD1 15 TRBV28 TGTGCCAGCAGTTCCAGACAGGGGTTCAATCAGCCCCAGCATTTT CASSSRQGFNQPQHF
. TRBJ1-5 . 16 TRBV18 TGTGCCAGCTCCCCGATTTTGGTCAATAGCAATCAGCCCCAGCATTTT CASSPILVNSNQPQHF
once TRBJ2-1 . 16 TRBV7-9 TGTGCCAGCAGCTTAGGCGCCGGGATACCCTACAATGAGCAGTTCTTC CASSLGAGIPYNEQFF
. TRBJ2-3 . 13 TRBV10-3 TGTGCCATCGCCACAGGGGAGGGAGATACGCAGTATTTT CAIATGEGDTQYF
. TRBJ2-1 TRBD1 15 TRBV19 TGTGCCAGTAGATTACAGGGACAGGGGGCGAATGAGCAGTTCTTC CASRLQGQGANEQFF
. TRBJ2-7 TRBD1 14 TRBV5-1 TGCGCCAGCAGCTCGGCAGGGGGCGTCTACGAGCAGTACTTC CASSSAGGVYEQYF